This is a list of T cell receptor beta chains from one sample in a study of T-cell memory formation after mild COVID-19. Using its own MiXCR run on the 5' RACE reads, TCRdb lists one record per CDR3 protein. The data show roughly 610,000 distinct CDR3 sequences, 17% seen once. The specimen was PBMCs or a T cell subset sorted from them (not recorded which). These receptors came from an adult woman who had mild COVID-19 (a few samples of this study predate the infection). Cell type and time point are not known. Each CDR3 is given with its conserved first and last residue. D genes are given only for firm matches. Not every row has a clone size; where given, it reads once, few, many or a size class.

cdr3_aa cdr3_nt clone_size j_call v_call d_call
CASRTRGEPTKNIQYF TGTGCCAGCAGAACCAGGGGCGAACCTACCAAAAACATTCAGTACTTC many TRBJ2-4 TRBV2 NA
CASSFGGATYTEAFF TGTGCCAGCAGTTTCGGGGGGGCTACTTACACTGAAGCTTTCTTT NA TRBJ1-1 TRBV27 NA
CASSQNQGPNEKLFF TGTGCCAGCAGCCAGAATCAGGGGCCTAATGAAAAACTGTTTTTT once TRBJ1-4 TRBV2 NA
CASSLLRSTDTKYF TGTGCCAGCAGTTTACTAAGGTCCACAGATACGAAGTATTTT NA TRBJ2-3 TRBV12-3/TRBV12-4 NA
CASSQNPLTGFGNTIYF TGCGCCAGCAGCCAAAATCCTTTAACAGGATTCGGAAACACCATATATTTT NA TRBJ1-3 TRBV4-1 NA
CSAKQGAHNSPLHF TGCAGTGCAAAACAGGGGGCCCATAATTCACCCCTCCACTTT few TRBJ1-6 TRBV20-1 TRBD1
CASSQTGETQYF TGTGCCAGCAGCCAGACTGGGGAGACCCAGTACTTC few TRBJ2-5 TRBV3-1 NA
CASSQVPPYRDMNTEAFF TGTGCCAGCAGCCAAGTTCCCCCATACAGGGACATGAACACTGAAGCTTTCTTT few TRBJ1-1 TRBV4-2 NA
CASSPMGTGRDTGELFF TGTGCCAGCTCACCAATGGGAACGGGACGGGACACCGGGGAGCTGTTTTTT NA TRBJ2-2 TRBV18 NA
CASRETGQTGYTF TGTGCCAGCAGAGAAACGGGACAGACAGGCTACACCTTC NA TRBJ1-2 TRBV2 TRBD1
CASSQKGNYGYTF TGCGCCAGCAGCCAGAAGGGGAACTATGGCTACACCTTC NA TRBJ1-2 TRBV5-1 NA
CASSLAVGQGKYEQYF TGTGCCAGCAGCTTAGCCGTGGGACAGGGAAAATACGAGCAGTACTTC NA TRBJ2-7 TRBV7-9 TRBD1
CASSLGLSTYEQYF TGTGCCAGCAGCTTGGGACTATCCACCTACGAGCAGTACTTC few TRBJ2-7 TRBV5-6 NA
CSARWDRGTYEQYF TGCAGTGCTAGGTGGGACAGGGGTACCTACGAGCAGTACTTC NA TRBJ2-7 TRBV20-1 TRBD1
CASSFAGGGPHEQFF TGTGCCAGCAGCTTCGCGGGAGGTGGTCCCCATGAGCAGTTCTTC NA TRBJ2-1 TRBV7-3 TRBD2
CASSAGTGINYGYTF TGCGCCAGCAGCGCCGGGACAGGGATTAACTATGGCTACACCTTC NA TRBJ1-2 TRBV5-1 TRBD1
CASSTHQETQYF TGTGCCAGCAGCACGCACCAAGAGACCCAGTACTTC NA TRBJ2-5 TRBV9 NA
CASSLSTHNEQFF TGTGCCAGCAGCTTATCAACTCACAATGAGCAGTTCTTC NA TRBJ2-1 TRBV7-3 NA
CATSDLRSGEDYGYTF TGTGCCACCAGTGATTTGAGGTCGGGAGAGGACTATGGCTACACCTTC NA TRBJ1-2 TRBV24-1 NA
CASSPQGGVSVLTF TGTGCCAGCTCACCACAGGGGGGAGTATCCGTCCTGACTTTC NA TRBJ2-6 TRBV18 NA
CASSPGSATNEKLFF TGCGCCAGCAGCCCGGGGTCTGCAACTAATGAAAAACTGTTTTTT NA TRBJ1-4 TRBV5-1 NA
CSVSTGRGDTF TGCAGCGTTTCTACAGGGCGGGGAGACACCTTC NA TRBJ1-2 TRBV29-1 NA
CASSFGDQETQYF TGTGCCAGCAGCTTCGGGGACCAAGAGACCCAGTACTTC NA TRBJ2-5 TRBV7-9 NA
CSAPQGRSGGNPRVNEQFF TGCAGTGCCCCCCAGGGACGTAGCGGGGGGAACCCACGAGTGAATGAGCAGTTCTTC few TRBJ2-1 TRBV20-1 TRBD2
CASSLFGTAPGEQFF TGTGCCAGCAGTTTATTTGGGACTGCCCCGGGGGAGCAGTTCTTC few TRBJ2-1 TRBV28 NA
CASSLAVFGDRDSSYEQYF TGTGCCAGCAGCTTGGCGGTATTCGGGGACAGGGACAGCTCCTACGAGCAGTACTTC NA TRBJ2-7 TRBV5-5 TRBD1
CSARRAGRSGRALETQYF TGCAGTGCTAGGAGGGCCGGGCGGAGCGGGAGGGCCTTGGAGACCCAGTACTTC NA TRBJ2-5 TRBV20-1 TRBD2
CASSSDGRNTEAFF TGCGCCAGCAGTTCTGACGGCAGGAACACTGAAGCTTTCTTT many TRBJ1-1 TRBV5-1 NA